These T cell receptor beta chains were read from a single sample in a study of cytotoxic CD8 clonotypes in ibrutinib-treated CLL. TCRdb's table, derived via immunoSEQ multiplex PCR, lists solely in-frame clones and lacks some. Of 270,000 or so clones listed, around 76% were seen once; the top ten hold roughly 5.7%. This sample comprised PBMCs, obtained at disease progression, from a patient treated with ibrutinib. The receptors derive from a human donor with chronic lymphocytic leukemia. Each CDR3 is given with its conserved first and last residue. The D gene is left open where the match is weak. Some rows mark clone size as missing; the rest say once, few, many or name a class of expanded clone.

size: NA; D: NA; V: TRBV28; J: TRBJ1-5; DNA: TGTGCCAGCAGAGTTAGCAATCAGCCCCAGCATTTT; CDR3: CASRVSNQPQHF
size: NA; D: TRBD2; V: TRBV11-3; J: TRBJ2-1; DNA: TGTGCCAGCAGCTTACTGCGGGGGGCCTACAATGAGCAGTTCTTC; CDR3: CASSLLRGAYNEQFF
size: many; D: TRBD2; V: TRBV5-1; J: TRBJ2-7; DNA: TGCGCCAGCAGCTACAGCGGGGGGGCCGAGAACGAGCAGTACTTC; CDR3: CASSYSGGAENEQYF
size: NA; D: NA; V: TRBV9; J: TRBJ2-7; DNA: TGTGCCAGCAGCGCCTCCGGGACGGTCGGGGAGCAGTACTTC; CDR3: CASSASGTVGEQYF
size: NA; D: TRBD2; V: TRBV11-2; J: TRBJ2-7; DNA: TGTGCCAGCAGCTTAGGAGGGGGAGCGGGAGGCTACGAGCAGTACTTC; CDR3: CASSLGGGAGGYEQYF
size: NA; D: TRBD1; V: TRBV27; J: TRBJ1-1; DNA: TGTGCCAGCAGTGGTTTACAGGGGGCGTTGGCTGAAGCTTTCTTT; CDR3: CASSGLQGALAEAFF
size: once; D: NA; V: TRBV9; J: TRBJ2-7; DNA: TGTGCCAGCAGCGTAGAGTCAGCCTACGAGCAGTACTTC; CDR3: CASSVESAYEQYF
size: NA; D: NA; V: TRBV7-9; J: TRBJ2-2; DNA: TGTGCCAGCAGCCGAACTGAAGGGGAGCTGTTTTTT; CDR3: CASSRTEGELFF
size: NA; D: NA; V: TRBV18; J: TRBJ1-5; DNA: TGTGCCAGCTCACCAGGAGGTCAGCCCCAGCATTTT; CDR3: CASSPGGQPQHF
size: NA; D: NA; V: TRBV11-1; J: TRBJ1-2; DNA: TGTGCCAGCAGCCGACCCACTAACTATGGCTACACCTTC; CDR3: CASSRPTNYGYTF
size: NA; D: TRBD1; V: TRBV29-1; J: TRBJ1-2; DNA: TGCAGCGTTGAAGTTCTAGCGGGACAGGGGAGTATAATCTATGGCTACACCTTC; CDR3: CSVEVLAGQGSIIYGYTF
size: few; D: NA; V: TRBV7-2; J: TRBJ1-2; DNA: TGTGCCAGCAGCTTAGCCAGTCTCTATGGCTACACCTTC; CDR3: CASSLASLYGYTF
size: NA; D: NA; V: TRBV5-1; J: TRBJ2-5; DNA: TGCGCCAGCGCCTATTCCGGGGACGAGGAGACCCAGTACTTC; CDR3: CASAYSGDEETQYF
size: NA; D: TRBD1; V: TRBV5-4; J: TRBJ1-6; DNA: TGTGCCAGCAGCTTGGCAGGGGGGACATATAATTCACCCCTCCACTTT; CDR3: CASSLAGGTYNSPLHF
size: few; D: NA; V: TRBV6-5; J: TRBJ2-7; DNA: TGTGCCAGCAGTTACAATGGTGAGCAGTACTTC; CDR3: CASSYNGEQYF
size: NA; D: NA; V: TRBV7-9; J: TRBJ1-1; DNA: TGTGCCAGCACCCTGGGACGGCTCGACAACACTGAAGCTTTCTTT; CDR3: CASTLGRLDNTEAFF
size: NA; D: NA; V: TRBV7-3; J: TRBJ2-5; DNA: TGTGCCAGCAGCTTAGGGGGTATTGGTGAGACCCAGTACTTC; CDR3: CASSLGGIGETQYF
size: NA; D: NA; V: TRBV13; J: TRBJ1-2; DNA: TGTGCCAGCAGCTTTAAATTTCGGGTGGGCGGCTACACCTTC; CDR3: CASSFKFRVGGYTF
size: NA; D: NA; V: TRBV28; J: TRBJ1-3; DNA: TGTGCCAGCAGTTTATCCTTTCTCCCCTCCGGAAACACCATATATTTT; CDR3: CASSLSFLPSGNTIYF
size: NA; D: TRBD1; V: TRBV9; J: TRBJ1-5; DNA: TGTGCCAGCAGCCCGACAGGGGGGAATCAGCCCCAGCATTTT; CDR3: CASSPTGGNQPQHF
size: many; D: NA; V: TRBV7-6; J: TRBJ2-2; DNA: TGTGCCAGCAGATCGACAGGGAACACCGGGGAGCTGTTTTTT; CDR3: CASRSTGNTGELFF
size: once; D: NA; V: TRBV19; J: TRBJ2-5; DNA: TGTGCCAGTAAAATGGGGACCGACGAAGAGACCCAGTACTTC; CDR3: CASKMGTDEETQYF
size: NA; D: NA; V: TRBV7-8; J: TRBJ2-1; DNA: TGTGCCAGCAGCTTCAGGACGAGCTCCTACAATGAGCAGTTCTTC; CDR3: CASSFRTSSYNEQFF
size: NA; D: NA; V: TRBV19; J: TRBJ1-3; DNA: TGTGCCAGTAGTGTTACAGGGAACTCTGGAAACACCATATATTTT; CDR3: CASSVTGNSGNTIYF
size: NA; D: NA; V: TRBV27; J: TRBJ2-6; DNA: TGTGCCAGCAGTTTATGGTATGGGGGTTCTGGGGCCAACGTCCTGACTTTC; CDR3: CASSLWYGGSGANVLTF
size: NA; D: NA; V: TRBV4-3; J: TRBJ2-1; DNA: TGCGCCAGCAGCCAAGGAAGGGGCAGCTCCTACAATGAGCAGTTCTTC; CDR3: CASSQGRGSSYNEQFF
size: NA; D: TRBD2; V: TRBV7-6; J: TRBJ2-7; DNA: TGTGCCAGCAGCGAATATCCCTTAGCGGGGGAAACCTACGAGCAGTACTTC; CDR3: CASSEYPLAGETYEQYF
size: few; D: TRBD1; V: TRBV2; J: TRBJ2-5; DNA: TGTGCCAGCAGGCGCGACAGGGGCCAAGAGACCCAGTACTTC; CDR3: CASRRDRGQETQYF
size: NA; D: TRBD2; V: TRBV10-3; J: TRBJ2-1; DNA: TGTGCCATCAGAGGCGGGAGCTCCTACAATGAGCAGTTCTTC; CDR3: CAIRGGSSYNEQFF
size: NA; D: NA; V: TRBV2; J: TRBJ2-1; DNA: TGTGCCAGCAGTGGTCCAGGACCGCGTTTGTACAATGAGCAGTTCTTC; CDR3: CASSGPGPRLYNEQFF
size: NA; D: TRBD2; V: TRBV7-2; J: TRBJ2-5; DNA: TGTGCCAGCAGCTTTCGTCTAGGACTAGCGGGGGGAGAGACCCAGTACTTC; CDR3: CASSFRLGLAGGETQYF
size: NA; D: TRBD2; V: TRBV7-3; J: TRBJ2-3; DNA: TGTGCCAGCAGCCTAGCGGGGACCTCAGATACGCAGTATTTT; CDR3: CASSLAGTSDTQYF
size: few; D: TRBD1; V: TRBV5-6; J: TRBJ1-2; DNA: TGTGCCAGCAGCCGGACAGGCTATGGCTACACCTTC; CDR3: CASSRTGYGYTF
size: NA; D: NA; V: TRBV28; J: TRBJ1-2; DNA: TGTGCCATCCCGAGGGCAGGGAGCTATGGCTACACCTTC; CDR3: CAIPRAGSYGYTF
size: NA; D: NA; V: TRBV4-1; J: TRBJ2-6; DNA: TGCGCCAGCAGCCAAGATGCCGGAATTTGGGAGAGGACTGGGGCCAACGTCCTGACTTTC; CDR3: CASSQDAGIWERTGANVLTF
size: few; D: TRBD1; V: TRBV6-6; J: TRBJ1-6; DNA: TGTGCCAGCAGTTGGGACAGGGGCCATAATTCACCCCTCCACTTT; CDR3: CASSWDRGHNSPLHF
size: NA; D: NA; V: TRBV25-1; J: TRBJ2-7; DNA: TGTGCCAGCAGTGAATTCTACGGGGTTACCTACGAGCAGTACTTC; CDR3: CASSEFYGVTYEQYF